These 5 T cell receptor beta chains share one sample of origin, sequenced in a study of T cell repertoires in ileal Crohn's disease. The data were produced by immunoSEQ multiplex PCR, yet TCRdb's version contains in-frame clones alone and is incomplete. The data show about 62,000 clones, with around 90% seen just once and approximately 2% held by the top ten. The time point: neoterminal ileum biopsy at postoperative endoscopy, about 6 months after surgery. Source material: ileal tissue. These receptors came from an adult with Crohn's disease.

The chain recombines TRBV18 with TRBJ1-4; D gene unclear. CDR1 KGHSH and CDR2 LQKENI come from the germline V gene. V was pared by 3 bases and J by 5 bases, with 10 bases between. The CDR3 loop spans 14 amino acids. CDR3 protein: CASSPETRNEKLFF. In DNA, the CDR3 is TGTGCCAGCTCACCGGAGACGAGAAATGAAAAACTGTTTTTT.

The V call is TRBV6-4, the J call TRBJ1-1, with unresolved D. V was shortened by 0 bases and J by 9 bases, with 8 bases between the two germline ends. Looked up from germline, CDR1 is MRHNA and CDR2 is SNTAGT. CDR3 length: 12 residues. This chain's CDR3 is CASSDSARKAFF. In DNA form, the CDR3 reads TGTGCCAGCAGTGACTCTGCGAGGAAAGCTTTCTTT.

This chain's CDR3 is CASSLFSVNEKLFF. The CDR3 nucleotides are TGTGCCAGCAGTTTATTTTCAGTTAATGAAAAACTGTTTTTT. The rearrangement links TRBV28 to TRBJ1-4; D unresolved. Per germline, CDR1 MDHEN and CDR2 SYDVKM. The CDR3 covers 14 residues. The V end was cut by 1 base, the J end by 4 bases, with 7 bases between. The variable domain in full, with the rest retrieved from reference TRBV28 and TRBJ1-4, is DVKVTQSSRYLVKRTGEKVFLECVQDMDHENMFWYRQDPGLGLRLIYFSYDVKMKEKGDIPEGYSVSREKKERFSLILESASTNQTSMYLCASSLFSVNEKLFFGSGTQLSVL.

CDR3 loop: CASSFPDRGSGYTF. CDR3 nucleotides: TGCGCCAGCAGCTTCCCGGACAGGGGGTCTGGCTACACCTTC. The rearrangement links TRBV5-1 to TRBJ1-2; 10 nucleotides match TRBD1. Germline CDR1 and CDR2: SGHRS and YFSETQ. V lost 2 bases to trimming and J lost 7 bases; unmatched junction nucleotides: 5. The CDR3 spans 14 residues. Using reference TRBV5-1 and TRBJ1-2 for the parts outside the CDR3, the full variable domain is KAGVTQTPRYLIKTRGQQVTLSCSPISGHRSVSWYQQTPGQGLQFLFEYFSETQRNKGNFPGRFSGRQFSNSRSEMNVSTLELGDSALYLCASSFPDRGSGYTFGSGTRLTVV.

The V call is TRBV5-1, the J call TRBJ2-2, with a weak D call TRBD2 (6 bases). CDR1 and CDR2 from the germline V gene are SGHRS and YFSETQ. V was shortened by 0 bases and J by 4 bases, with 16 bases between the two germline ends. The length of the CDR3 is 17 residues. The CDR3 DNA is TGCGCCAGCAGCTTGGTACCCGGCGGGATGGGCACCGGGGAGCTGTTTTTT. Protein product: CASSLVPGGMGTGELFF.